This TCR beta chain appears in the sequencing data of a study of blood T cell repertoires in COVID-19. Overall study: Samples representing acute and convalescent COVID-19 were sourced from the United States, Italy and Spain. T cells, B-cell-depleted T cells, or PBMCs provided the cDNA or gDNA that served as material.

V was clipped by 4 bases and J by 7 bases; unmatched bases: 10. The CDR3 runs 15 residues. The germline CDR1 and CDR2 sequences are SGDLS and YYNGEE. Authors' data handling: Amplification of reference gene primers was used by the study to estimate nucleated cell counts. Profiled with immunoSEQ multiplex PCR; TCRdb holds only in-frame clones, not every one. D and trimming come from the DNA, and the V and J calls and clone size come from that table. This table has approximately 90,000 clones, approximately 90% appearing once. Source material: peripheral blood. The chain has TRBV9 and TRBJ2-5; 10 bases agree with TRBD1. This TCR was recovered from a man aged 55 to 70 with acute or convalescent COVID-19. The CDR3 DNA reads TGTGCCAGCAGCCCTGGACAGGGGGAAAGGGTGACCCAGTACTTC. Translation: CASSPGQGERVTQYF.